The 2 T cell receptor beta chains given below trace back to one sample, sequenced in a study of CD8 T cells in ankylosing spondylitis (dated by TCRdb to 2016 to 2017). The study at large found these results: Blood from ankylosing spondylitis patients appeared to be characterized by a TCR beta motif composed of about eight highly homologous amino acid variants.

The antigens these receptors bind are not known. The library came from 5' RACE. Instrument used: Illumina HiSeq 2500. Starting from the raw public reads, TCRdb applied fastp trimming at Q25, assembled clones with MiXCR and retained in-frame beta chains. Rows matching on CDR3 protein sequence are summarized as one entry with the most common DNA and genes. The sample table lists hundreds of thousands of distinct CDR3 sequences, approximately 17% of them with a count of one. 1% of the sample is held by the ten biggest clonotypes. Sequenced: blood, either unsorted or a sorted T cell fraction (not recorded which). These TCRs come from a male donor with ankylosing spondylitis.

This clonotype was seen a handful of times. This sequence joins TRBV20-1 and TRBJ2-7, with D uncertain. V was shortened by 1 base and J by 3 bases, with 13 bases between the two germline ends. The CDR3 is made up of 14 amino acids. The germline CDR1 and CDR2 sequences are DFQATT and SNEGSKA (reference sequence). DNA for the CDR3: TGCAGTGCTAGAGCAGCTAGTTCCGGCTACGAGCAGTACTTC. Its protein product is CSARAASSGYEQYF.

This clonotype was seen only once. The chain joins TRBV5-6 to TRBJ2-6; either TRBD1 or TRBD2 may supply D (5 bases each). V lost 3 bases and J lost 0, with 19 bases in between. CDR3 length: 19 amino acids. Germline V gives CDR1 SGHDT, CDR2 YYEEEE. CDR3 DNA sequence: TGTGCCAGCAGCTCGAGGGGCAGACGGTTTAGCTCTGGGGCCAACGTCCTGACTTTC. Encoded protein: CASSSRGRRFSSGANVLTF.